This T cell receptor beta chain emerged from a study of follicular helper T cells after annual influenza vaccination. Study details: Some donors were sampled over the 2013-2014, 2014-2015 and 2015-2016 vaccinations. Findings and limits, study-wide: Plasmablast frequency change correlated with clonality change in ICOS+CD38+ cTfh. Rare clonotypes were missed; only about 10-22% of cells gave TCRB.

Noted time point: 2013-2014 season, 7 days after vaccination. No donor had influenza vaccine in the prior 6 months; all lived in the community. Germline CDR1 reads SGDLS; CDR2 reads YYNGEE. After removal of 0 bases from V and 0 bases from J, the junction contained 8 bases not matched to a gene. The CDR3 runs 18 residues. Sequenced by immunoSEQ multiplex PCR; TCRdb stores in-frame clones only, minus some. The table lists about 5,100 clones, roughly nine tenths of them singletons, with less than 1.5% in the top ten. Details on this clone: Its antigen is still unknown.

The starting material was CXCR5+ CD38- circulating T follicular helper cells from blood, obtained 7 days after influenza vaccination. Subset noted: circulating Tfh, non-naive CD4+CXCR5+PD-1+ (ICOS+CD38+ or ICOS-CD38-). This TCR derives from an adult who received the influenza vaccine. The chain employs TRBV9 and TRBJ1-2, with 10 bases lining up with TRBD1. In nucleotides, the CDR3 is TGTGCCAGCAGCGTAGGGACAGGGGGTATAGAAGCTAACTATGGCTACACCTTC. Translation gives CASSVGTGGIEANYGYTF.